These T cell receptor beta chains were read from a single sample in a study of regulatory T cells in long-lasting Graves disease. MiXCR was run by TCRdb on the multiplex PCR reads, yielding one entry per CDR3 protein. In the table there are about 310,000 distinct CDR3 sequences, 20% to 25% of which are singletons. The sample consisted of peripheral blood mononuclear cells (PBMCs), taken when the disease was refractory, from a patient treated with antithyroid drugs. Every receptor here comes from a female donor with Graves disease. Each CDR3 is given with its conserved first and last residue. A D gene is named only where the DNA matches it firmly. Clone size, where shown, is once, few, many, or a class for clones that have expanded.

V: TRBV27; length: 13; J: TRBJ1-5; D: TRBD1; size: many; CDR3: CASSWDSYQPQHF; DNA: TGTGCCAGCAGTTGGGACAGTTATCAGCCCCAGCATTTT
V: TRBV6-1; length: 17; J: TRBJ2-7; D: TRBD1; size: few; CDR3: CASSEPLGTGNPYEQYF; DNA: TGTGCCAGCAGTGAACCGCTAGGGACAGGGAACCCCTACGAGCAGTACTTC
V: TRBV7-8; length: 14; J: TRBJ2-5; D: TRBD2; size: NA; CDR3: CASSFRASGETQYF; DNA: TGTGCCAGCAGTTTCCGGGCTAGCGGAGAGACCCAGTACTTC
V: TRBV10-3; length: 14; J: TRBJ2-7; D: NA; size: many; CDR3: CAISNRSAYDEQYF; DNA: TGTGCCATCAGTAACAGGTCGGCGTATGACGAGCAGTACTTC
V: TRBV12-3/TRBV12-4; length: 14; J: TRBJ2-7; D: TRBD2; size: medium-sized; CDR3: CASTLGGFHYEQYF; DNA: TGTGCCAGCACCCTCGGGGGGTTCCACTACGAGCAGTACTTC
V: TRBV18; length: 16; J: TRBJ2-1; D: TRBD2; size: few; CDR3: CASSPASSGSYNEQFF; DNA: TGTGCCAGCTCACCCGCCAGTAGCGGGAGCTACAATGAGCAGTTCTTC
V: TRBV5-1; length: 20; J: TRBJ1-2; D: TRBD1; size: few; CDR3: CASSLAHAPGQGVSNYGYTF; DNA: TGCGCCAGCAGCTTGGCCCACGCTCCGGGACAGGGGGTTTCTAACTATGGCTACACCTTC
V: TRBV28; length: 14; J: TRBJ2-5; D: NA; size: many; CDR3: CASSHQPRQETQYF; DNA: TGTGCCAGCAGTCACCAGCCCCGCCAAGAGACCCAGTACTTC
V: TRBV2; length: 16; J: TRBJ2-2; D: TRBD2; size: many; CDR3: CASSELASGYTGELFF; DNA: TGTGCCAGCAGTGAATTGGCTAGCGGCTACACCGGGGAGCTGTTTTTT
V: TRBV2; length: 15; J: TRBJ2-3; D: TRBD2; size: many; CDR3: CASPTSGRPTDTQYF; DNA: TGTGCCAGCCCGACTAGCGGGAGACCCACAGATACGCAGTATTTT